This T cell receptor beta chain was sequenced in a study of blood T cell repertoires in COVID-19. CDR1 is KGHSH and CDR2 is LQKENI in the germline V gene. The CDR3 loop spans 15 amino acids. The V and J ends lost 3 bases and 4 bases, in that order; junction bases with no gene match: 3. Original processing notes: It was from reference gene primer amplification that nucleated cell counts were estimated. The protocol was immunoSEQ multiplex PCR, while the TCRdb copy is restricted to in-frame clones and leaves out a portion. Clonal size and the V and J genes are those of that table, whereas D and trimming came from the DNA. Of 250,000 to 300,000 clones in the sample, 80% to 90% are singletons; the top ten hold 6.6%.

The sample was PBMCs or T cells enriched from blood (not recorded which). The sequence derives from a woman in her forties or fifties who had been exposed to COVID-19. The chain joins TRBV18 to TRBJ1-5; TRBD1 matches at 10 bases. The CDR3 is CASSPGTGVNQPQHF. CDR3 bases: TGTGCCAGCTCACCCGGGACAGGGGTAAATCAGCCCCAGCATTTT.